This T cell receptor (beta chain) was captured in a study of OX40 agonist ivuxolimab in advanced cancers. CDR1 is MNHEY, CDR2 SMNVEV, per germline (reference sequence). The V and J ends lost 0 bases and 1 base, in that order; junction bases with no gene match: 7. The CDR3 is made up of 18 amino acids. General study points: CD8+ T cells were the subset that, on average, had more expanded clones than CD4+. Antigen specificity remained undetermined for the expanded peripheral T cells.

The method was immunoSEQ multiplex PCR; TCRdb's version includes in-frame clones alone and lacks a portion of them. The data contain 70,000 to 75,000 clones, around 83% of them seen just once; the ten biggest clones take up approximately 1.1%. As for this clone: The target antigen is unknown.

V and J are TRBV27 and TRBJ2-3, with 10 bases matching TRBD2. This TCR was sampled from an adult with an advanced solid tumor such as melanoma, head and neck, liver or kidney cancer. This sample comprised CD4+ or CD8+ T cells sorted from blood, obtained in a trial of the OX40 agonist ivuxolimab. In DNA, the CDR3 is TGTGCCAGCAGTTTATCCCCTAGCGGGAGAACACGCACAGATACGCAGTATTTT. It translates to CASSLSPSGRTRTDTQYF.